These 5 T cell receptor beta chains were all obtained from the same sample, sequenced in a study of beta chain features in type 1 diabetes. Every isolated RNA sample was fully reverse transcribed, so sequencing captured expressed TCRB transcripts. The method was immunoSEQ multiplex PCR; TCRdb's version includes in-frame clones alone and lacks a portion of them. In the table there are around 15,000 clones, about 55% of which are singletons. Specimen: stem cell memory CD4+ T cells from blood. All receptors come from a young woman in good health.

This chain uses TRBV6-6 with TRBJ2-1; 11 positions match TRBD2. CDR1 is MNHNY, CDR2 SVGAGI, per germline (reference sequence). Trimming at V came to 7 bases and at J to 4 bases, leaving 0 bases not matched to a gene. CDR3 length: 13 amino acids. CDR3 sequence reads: CASTSGRYNEQFF. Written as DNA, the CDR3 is TGTGCCAGCACTAGCGGGAGGTACAATGAGCAGTTCTTC.

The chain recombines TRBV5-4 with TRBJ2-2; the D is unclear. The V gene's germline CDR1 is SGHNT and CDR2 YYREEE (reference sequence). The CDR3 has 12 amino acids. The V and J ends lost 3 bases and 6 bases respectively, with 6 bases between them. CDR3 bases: TGTGCCAGCAGCTCGTACTCCGGGGAGCTGTTTTTT. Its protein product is CASSSYSGELFF.

The CDR3 is CASSGAGTGVETQYF. The CDR3, as DNA: TGTGCCAGCAGCGGCGCGGGGACAGGGGTGGAGACCCAGTACTTC. The chain uses TRBV6-5 and TRBJ2-5; 10 bases are shared with TRBD1. The CDR3 loop spans 15 amino acids. Germline lookup yields CDR1 MNHEY and CDR2 SVGAGI. Losses at the gene ends were 6 bases for V and 5 bases for J; bases not matched to a gene: 9.

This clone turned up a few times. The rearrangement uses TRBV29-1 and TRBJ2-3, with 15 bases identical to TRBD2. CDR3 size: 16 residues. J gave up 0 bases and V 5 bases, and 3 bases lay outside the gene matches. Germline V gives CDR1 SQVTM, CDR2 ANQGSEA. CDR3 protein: CSVTGTSGGSTDTQYF. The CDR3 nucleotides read TGCAGCGTTACCGGGACTAGCGGGGGGAGCACAGATACGCAGTATTTT.

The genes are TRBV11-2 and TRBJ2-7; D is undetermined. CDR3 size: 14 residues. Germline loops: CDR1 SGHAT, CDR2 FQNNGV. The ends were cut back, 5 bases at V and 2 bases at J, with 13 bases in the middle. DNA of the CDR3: TGTGCCAGCAGCGTAGGGCCTGGGCCCTACGAGCAGTACTTC. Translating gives CASSVGPGPYEQYF.